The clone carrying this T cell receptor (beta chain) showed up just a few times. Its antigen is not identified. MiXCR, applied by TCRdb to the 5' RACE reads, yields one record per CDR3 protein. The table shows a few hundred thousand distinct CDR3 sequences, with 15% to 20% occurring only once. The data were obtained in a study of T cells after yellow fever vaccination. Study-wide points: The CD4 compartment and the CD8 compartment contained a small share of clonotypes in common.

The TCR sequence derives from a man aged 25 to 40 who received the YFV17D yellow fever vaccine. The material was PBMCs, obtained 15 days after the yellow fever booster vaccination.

The CDR3 spells CASRSAVQETQYF. DNA of the CDR3: TGTGCCAGCAGGTCGGCGGTACAAGAGACCCAGTACTTC. The genes are TRBV6-2 or TRBV6-3 and TRBJ2-5; unclear D gene. Looked up from germline, CDR1 is MNHEY and CDR2 is SVGEGT. This CDR3 is 13 amino acids long. V lost 6 bases and J 2 bases, leaving 10 bases between the germline ends.